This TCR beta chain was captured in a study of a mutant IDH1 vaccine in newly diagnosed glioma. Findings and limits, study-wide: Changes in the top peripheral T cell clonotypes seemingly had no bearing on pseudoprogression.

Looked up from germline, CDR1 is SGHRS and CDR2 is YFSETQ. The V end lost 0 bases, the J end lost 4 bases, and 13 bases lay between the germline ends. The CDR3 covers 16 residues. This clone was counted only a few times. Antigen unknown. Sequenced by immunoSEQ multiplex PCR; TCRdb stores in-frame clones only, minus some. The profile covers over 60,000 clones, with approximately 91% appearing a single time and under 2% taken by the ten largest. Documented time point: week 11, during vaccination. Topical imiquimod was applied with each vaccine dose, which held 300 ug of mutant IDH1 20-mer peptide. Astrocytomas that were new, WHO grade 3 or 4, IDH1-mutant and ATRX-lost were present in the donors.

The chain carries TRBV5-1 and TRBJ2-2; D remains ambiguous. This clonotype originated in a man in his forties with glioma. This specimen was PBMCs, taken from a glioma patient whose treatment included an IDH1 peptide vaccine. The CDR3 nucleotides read TGCGCCAGCAGCTTGGGGCCCAACACCCCCACCGGGGAGCTGTTTTTT. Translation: CASSLGPNTPTGELFF.